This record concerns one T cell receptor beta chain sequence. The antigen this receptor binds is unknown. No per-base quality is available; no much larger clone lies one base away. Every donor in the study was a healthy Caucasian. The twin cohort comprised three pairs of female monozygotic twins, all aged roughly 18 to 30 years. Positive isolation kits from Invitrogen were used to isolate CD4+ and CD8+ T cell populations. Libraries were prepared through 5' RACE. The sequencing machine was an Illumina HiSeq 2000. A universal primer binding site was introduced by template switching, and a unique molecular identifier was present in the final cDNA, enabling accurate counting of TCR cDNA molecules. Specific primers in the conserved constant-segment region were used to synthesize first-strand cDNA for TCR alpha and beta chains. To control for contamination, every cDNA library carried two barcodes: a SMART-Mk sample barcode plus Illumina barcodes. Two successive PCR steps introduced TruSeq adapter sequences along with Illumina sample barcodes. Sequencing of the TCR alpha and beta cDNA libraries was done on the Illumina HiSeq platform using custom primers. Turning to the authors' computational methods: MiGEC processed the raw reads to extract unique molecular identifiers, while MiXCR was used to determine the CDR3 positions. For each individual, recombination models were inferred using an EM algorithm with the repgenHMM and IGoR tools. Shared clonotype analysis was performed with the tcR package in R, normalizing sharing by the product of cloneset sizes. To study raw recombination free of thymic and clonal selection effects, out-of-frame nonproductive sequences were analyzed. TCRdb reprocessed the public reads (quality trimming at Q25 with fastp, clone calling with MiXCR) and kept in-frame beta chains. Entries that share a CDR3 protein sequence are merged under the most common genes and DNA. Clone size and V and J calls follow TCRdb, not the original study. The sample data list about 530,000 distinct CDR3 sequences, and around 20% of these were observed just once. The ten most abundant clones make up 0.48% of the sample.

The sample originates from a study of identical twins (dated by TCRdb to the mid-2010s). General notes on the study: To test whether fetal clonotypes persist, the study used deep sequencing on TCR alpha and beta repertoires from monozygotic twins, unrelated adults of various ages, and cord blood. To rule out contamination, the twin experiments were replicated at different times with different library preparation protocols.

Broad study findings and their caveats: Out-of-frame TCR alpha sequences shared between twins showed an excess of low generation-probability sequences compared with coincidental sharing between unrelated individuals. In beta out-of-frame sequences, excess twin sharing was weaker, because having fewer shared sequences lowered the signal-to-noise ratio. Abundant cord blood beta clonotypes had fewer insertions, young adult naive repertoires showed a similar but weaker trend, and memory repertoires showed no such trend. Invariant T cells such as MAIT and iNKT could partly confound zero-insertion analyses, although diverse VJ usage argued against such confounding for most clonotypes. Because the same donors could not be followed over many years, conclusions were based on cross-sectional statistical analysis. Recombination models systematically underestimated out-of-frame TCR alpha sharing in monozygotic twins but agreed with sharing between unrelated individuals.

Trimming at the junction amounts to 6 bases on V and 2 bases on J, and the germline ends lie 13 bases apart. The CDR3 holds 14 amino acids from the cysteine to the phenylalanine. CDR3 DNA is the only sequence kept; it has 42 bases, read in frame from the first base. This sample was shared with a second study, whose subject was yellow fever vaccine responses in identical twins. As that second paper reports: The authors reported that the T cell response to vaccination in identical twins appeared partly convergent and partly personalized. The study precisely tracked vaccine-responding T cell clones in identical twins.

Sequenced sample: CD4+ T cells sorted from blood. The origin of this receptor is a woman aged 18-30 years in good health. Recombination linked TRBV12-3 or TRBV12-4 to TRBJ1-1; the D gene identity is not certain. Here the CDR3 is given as CASSSDAGNTEAFF. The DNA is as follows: TGTGCCAGCAGCTCCGACGCGGGAAACACTGAAGCTTTCTTT.